This is a list of T cell receptor beta chains from one sample in a study of blood T cell repertoires in COVID-19. TCRdb keeps only in-frame clones here, not all; method: immunoSEQ multiplex PCR. Of more than 80,000 clones listed, almost 90% are singletons. Sequencing was performed on peripheral blood. These receptors were obtained from a human donor with active COVID-19. The donor label of this sample is uncertain. Each CDR3 is given with its conserved first and last residue. Fields, in order: V gene, clone size, D gene, J gene, CDR3 DNA, CDR3 protein. The D gene is left open where the match is weak. Some rows have no size entry. The others give once, few or many, or a class for an expanded clone.

v_call: TRBV9; clone_size: -; d_call: TRBD1; j_call: TRBJ2-7; cdr3_nt: TGTGCCAGCAGCGTAGGATTAGACAGGGTTGCGAACGAGCAGTACTTC; cdr3_aa: CASSVGLDRVANEQYF
v_call: TRBV18; clone_size: -; d_call: TRBD1; j_call: TRBJ2-5; cdr3_nt: TGTGCCAGCTCACCACAGGGACAGGGAGGATTTCAAGAGACCCAGTACTTC; cdr3_aa: CASSPQGQGGFQETQYF
v_call: TRBV19; clone_size: -; d_call: TRBD1; j_call: TRBJ1-5; cdr3_nt: TGTGCCAGTAATCGCGGGGACAGACCCAATCAGCCCCAGCATTTT; cdr3_aa: CASNRGDRPNQPQHF
v_call: TRBV29-1; clone_size: -; d_call: TRBD2; j_call: TRBJ2-1; cdr3_nt: TGCAGCGTTGAATCGGGGCGGGGGGGACTCCGCCGTTCCTACAATGAGCAGTTCTTC; cdr3_aa: CSVESGRGGLRRSYNEQFF
v_call: TRBV2; clone_size: -; d_call: TRBD1; j_call: TRBJ2-5; cdr3_nt: TGTGCCAGCAGGGGACAGGGAGGGAGACAAGAGACCCAGTACTTC; cdr3_aa: CASRGQGGRQETQYF
v_call: TRBV5-6; clone_size: -; d_call: -; j_call: TRBJ2-2; cdr3_nt: TGTGCCAGCAGCTCAAAGACTAACCGCGTAATAACGAACACCGGGGAGCTGTTTTTT; cdr3_aa: CASSSKTNRVITNTGELFF
v_call: TRBV10-3; clone_size: -; d_call: -; j_call: TRBJ2-7; cdr3_nt: TGTGCCATCAGTGAGTCGAAACAGGGCGTGAACCACGAGCAGTACTTC; cdr3_aa: CAISESKQGVNHEQYF
v_call: TRBV7-3; clone_size: -; d_call: TRBD2; j_call: TRBJ2-2; cdr3_nt: TGTGCCAGCAGCTCCCTCGGGGGGTTGGCCGGGGAGCTGTTTTTT; cdr3_aa: CASSSLGGLAGELFF
v_call: TRBV14; clone_size: once; d_call: -; j_call: TRBJ1-1; cdr3_nt: TGTGCCAGCAGACCGCAGGGTTGGACTGAAGCTTTCTTT; cdr3_aa: CASRPQGWTEAFF
v_call: TRBV6-1; clone_size: -; d_call: -; j_call: TRBJ2-7; cdr3_nt: TGTGCCAGCAGTGAACTACAGGTTCCGAACGAGCAGTACTTC; cdr3_aa: CASSELQVPNEQYF
v_call: TRBV6-1; clone_size: -; d_call: TRBD2; j_call: TRBJ2-7; cdr3_nt: TGTGCCAGCAGTGAATTCTTAAGCGCCGGGACTAGCACATACGAGCAGTACTTC; cdr3_aa: CASSEFLSAGTSTYEQYF
v_call: TRBV2; clone_size: -; d_call: -; j_call: TRBJ2-5; cdr3_nt: TGTGCCAGCAGTGCCCGATTTGCGTCGGAGACCCAGTACTTC; cdr3_aa: CASSARFASETQYF
v_call: TRBV11-2; clone_size: -; d_call: TRBD1; j_call: TRBJ2-2; cdr3_nt: TGTGCCAGCAGCAAGGAGGGGACAGGGGGCTTCGGGGAGCTGTTTTTT; cdr3_aa: CASSKEGTGGFGELFF
v_call: TRBV2; clone_size: -; d_call: TRBD1; j_call: TRBJ1-3; cdr3_nt: TGTGCCAGCAGTGGGGACAGCGTTACCTCTGGAAACACCATATATTTT; cdr3_aa: CASSGDSVTSGNTIYF